The present TCR beta chain was sequenced within a study of T cells in localized non-small cell lung cancer. The repertoire was sequenced with immunoSEQ multiplex PCR; TCRdb's copy has only in-frame clones and lacks some. The sample records tens of thousands of clones, 90% being singletons. The sample here was peripheral blood, taken before any cancer treatment. The TCR was taken from a woman aged 35-75 years with stage I lung adenocarcinoma.

CDR3 bases: TGTGCCATCAGGGGACAGGGGACCCGCGTGGGCGAGCAGTACTTC. Translating gives CAIRGQGTRVGEQYF. The chain combines TRBV10-3 with TRBJ2-7, with TRBD1 matching over 10 bases. Germline loops: CDR1 ENHRY, CDR2 SYGVKD. CDR3 length equals 15 residues. V shed 6 bases and J 6 bases; nucleotides not matched to a gene: 11.